This T cell receptor beta chain was captured in a study of cytomegalovirus exposure and HLA in healthy donors. Findings of the study overall: TCR beta chain V- and J-gene trimming was linked, in a later analysis, to a missense variant in DCLRE1C.

Germline CDR1 reads MGHRA; CDR2 reads YSYEKL. The CDR3 has 15 residues. Trimming took off 3 bases at V and 3 bases at J, with 14 bases between the two ends. PCR primers comprised 60 Vbeta and 13 Jbeta primers. Here immunoSEQ multiplex PCR was the method, and the copy in TCRdb shows in-frame clones only, minus some. The sample gives about 110,000 clones, about four fifths of which show up once; around 3% is in the top ten. In its sample, this clone was seen once. Its antigen remains unidentified. This chain joins TRBV4-1 and TRBJ1-1; TRBD1 is a possible D gene (5 bases). This receptor was taken from a woman aged 60-75 years in good health and CMV-seropositive. What was sequenced was PBMCs. For the CDR3, the DNA is TGCGCCAGCAGCCAGGGGCAAAGGCCGGACACTGAAGCTTTCTTT. Protein product: CASSQGQRPDTEAFF.